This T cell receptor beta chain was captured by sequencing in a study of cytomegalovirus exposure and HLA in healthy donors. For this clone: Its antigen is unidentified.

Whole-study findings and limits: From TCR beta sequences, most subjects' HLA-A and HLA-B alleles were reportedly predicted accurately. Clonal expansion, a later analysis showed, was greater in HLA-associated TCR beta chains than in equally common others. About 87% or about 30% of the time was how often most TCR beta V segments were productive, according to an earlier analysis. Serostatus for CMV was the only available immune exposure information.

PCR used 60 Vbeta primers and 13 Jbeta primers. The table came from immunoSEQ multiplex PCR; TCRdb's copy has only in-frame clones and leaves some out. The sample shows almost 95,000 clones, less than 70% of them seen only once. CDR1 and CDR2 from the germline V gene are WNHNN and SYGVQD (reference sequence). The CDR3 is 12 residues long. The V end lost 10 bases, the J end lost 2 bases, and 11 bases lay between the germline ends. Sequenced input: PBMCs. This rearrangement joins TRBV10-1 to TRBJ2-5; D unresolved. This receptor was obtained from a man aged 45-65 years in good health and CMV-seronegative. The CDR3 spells CATLTLQETQYF. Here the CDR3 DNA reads TGCGCCACCCTGACTCTTCAAGAGACCCAGTACTTC.